Presented here are 18 T cell receptor beta chains from one specimen sequenced in a study of cytomegalovirus exposure and HLA in healthy donors. The PCR was carried out with 60 Vbeta primers and 13 Jbeta primers. Sequencing used immunoSEQ multiplex PCR; TCRdb keeps in-frame clones, though not all of them. This table holds some 41,000 clones. Material: PBMCs. These receptors all stem from a man aged 30-40 years in good health and CMV-seronegative.

V and J are TRBV20-1 and TRBJ2-7, with a weak D call TRBD1 (5 bases). The CDR3 spans 10 residues. CDR1 is DFQATT, CDR2 SNEGSKA, per germline (reference sequence). The CDR3 DNA reads as TGCTTCGACAGAACCCACGAGCAGTACTTC. Protein product: CFDRTHEQYF.

The rearrangement links TRBV7-9 to TRBJ1-1, with a tentative D call TRBD1 (5 bases). CDR1 and CDR2 (germline): SEHNR, FQNEAQ (reference sequence). With 5 bases removed from V and 6 bases from J, the gap between germline ends came to 19 bases. The CDR3 extends over 15 amino acids. The CDR3 loop is CASSRPGKSSSEAFF. DNA of the CDR3: TGTGCCAGCAGCCGCCCAGGGAAATCGAGCTCTGAAGCTTTCTTT.

This sequence joins TRBV6-1 and TRBJ2-7; perhaps TRBD2 as D (5 bases). The CDR3 length is 15 residues. Trimming left V 1 base short and J 6 bases short, with 16 bases between. Germline V gene data show CDR1 as MNHNS and CDR2 as SASEGT. This CDR3 reads CASSEGVFGSSEQYF. As DNA, the CDR3 is TGTGCCAGCAGTGAAGGGGTCTTTGGGAGTAGCGAGCAGTACTTC.

CDR3 loop: CASSYREGEQYF. The CDR3 coding sequence is TGTGCCAGCAGCTACAGGGAAGGCGAGCAGTACTTC. V usage is TRBV27 and J usage is TRBJ2-7, with D tentatively TRBD1 (6 bases). V was pared by 6 bases and J by 6 bases, with 12 bases between. Germline CDR1 MNHEY, CDR2 SMNVEV (reference sequence). This CDR3 has 12 residues.

The rearrangement uses TRBV6-1 and TRBJ1-2; possibly TRBD1 for D (6 bases). Germline V gives CDR1 MNHNS, CDR2 SASEGT. Trimming removed 5 bases from V and 2 bases from J, with 15 bases in between. The length of the CDR3 is 15 residues. CDR3 sequence reads: CASSPRSGTNYGYTF. The CDR3 DNA sequence: TGTGCCAGCAGTCCCCGGTCAGGGACAAACTATGGCTACACCTTC.

This CDR3 reads CSVDPGHANYGYTF. The CDR3 DNA sequence: TGCAGCGTTGACCCGGGACACGCTAACTATGGCTACACCTTC. The genes are TRBV29-1 and TRBJ1-2; TRBD1 might be the D (6 bases). Germline values: CDR1 SQVTM, CDR2 ANQGSEA. The CDR3 runs 14 residues. V lost 3 bases to trimming and J lost 0 bases, with 11 bases between them.

V and J are TRBV29-1 and TRBJ1-1; TRBD1 aligns across 8 bases. The V gene's germline CDR1 is SQVTM and CDR2 ANQGSEA. J gave up 1 base and V 1 base, and 2 bases lay outside the gene matches. The CDR3 runs 14 residues. For the CDR3, the DNA is TGCAGCGTTGAAGCCGGGACAGGGAACACTGAAGCTTTCTTT. Protein product: CSVEAGTGNTEAFF.

CDR3 region: CSVGTSGYPETQYF. CDR3 bases: TGCAGCGTTGGAACTAGCGGCTATCCGGAGACCCAGTACTTC. The chain carries TRBV29-1 and TRBJ2-5; TRBD2 matches at 8 bases. Germline lookup yields CDR1 SQVTM and CDR2 ANQGSEA. The CDR3 runs to 14 residues. The trim removed 4 bases at V and 5 bases at J, leaving 9 bases unmatched. The entire variable domain, with the rest obtained from reference TRBV29-1 and TRBJ2-5, is as follows: SAVISQKPSRDICQRGTSLTIQCQVDSQVTMMFWYRQQPGQSLTLIATANQGSEATYESGFVIDKFPISRPNLTFSTLTVSNMSPEDSSIYLCSVGTSGYPETQYFGPGTRLLVL.

The chain uses TRBV6-6 and TRBJ1-2; 8 bases are a match to TRBD1. The junction had 13 bases not matched to a gene; V was cut back by 6 bases and J by 7 bases. Germline lookup yields CDR1 MNHNY and CDR2 SVGAGI (reference sequence). CDR3 length: 15 amino acids. The CDR3 sequence: CASSRTGKIDSGYTF. For the CDR3, the DNA is TGTGCCAGCAGCCGGACAGGGAAGATTGATAGTGGCTACACCTTC.

CDR3 DNA: TGTGCCAGCAGCGTCCGGACAGGGGTTGGGGGGCCTGGCGTATCACCCCTCCACTTT. Its translation is CASSVRTGVGGPGVSPLHF. V gene TRBV7-9 combines with J gene TRBJ1-6, with 9 bases matching TRBD1. J gave up 10 bases and V 5 bases, and 21 bases lay outside the gene matches. Germline CDR1 is SEHNR and CDR2 is FQNEAQ (reference sequence). The CDR3 is 19 amino acids.

The chain joins TRBV2 to TRBJ2-1, with TRBD2 matching over 7 bases. Germline V gene data show CDR1 as SNHLY and CDR2 as FYNNEI. Trimming cost V 3 bases and J 5 bases; bases outside gene matches: 7. This CDR3 is 15 amino acids long. Here the CDR3 reads CASSDSLAADNEQFF. The CDR3 region has the DNA TGTGCCAGCAGTGATAGCCTAGCGGCCGACAATGAGCAGTTCTTC.

Points on this clone: The junction does not match germline at one end; this may be a read error. This CDR3 is also generated by other DNA sequences in the sample. The DNA of the CDR3 is TGTGCCAGCAGTTTTGTCGGGAATTCACCCCTACACTTT. It specifies CASSFVGNSPLHF. The chain joins TRBV27 to TRBJ1-6, with unresolved D. The CDR3 is 13 residues long. CDR1 is MNHEY and CDR2 is SMNVEV in the germline V gene (reference sequence).

The J gene is TRBJ1-1, the V gene TRBV5-1; maybe TRBD1 (6 bases). Deletions cut 2 bases from V and 1 base from J, with 9 bases between. This CDR3 is 14 amino acids long. Germline V gene data show CDR1 as SGHRS and CDR2 as YFSETQ. CDR3 loop: CASSFGGQNTEAFF. The DNA for the CDR3 is TGCGCCAGCAGCTTCGGGGGGCAGAACACTGAAGCTTTCTTT.

This rearrangement joins TRBV19 to TRBJ1-2, with D uncertain. Trimming removed 8 bases from V and 7 bases from J, with 20 bases in between. Germline V gene sequence: CDR1 LNHDA, CDR2 SQIVND (reference sequence). This CDR3 comprises 14 residues. The CDR3 nucleotides read TGTGCCAGTCTCTCACTTGATGCGTCATCTGGCTACACCTTC. This translates into CASLSLDASSGYTF.

This chain links TRBV7-2 with TRBJ2-4; no reliable D call. The V end was cut by 5 bases, the J end by 1 base, with 12 bases between. CDR1 and CDR2 from the germline V gene are SGHTA and FQGNSA. This CDR3 is built from 15 residues. The CDR3 reads CASSGHEQAKNIQYF. As DNA, the CDR3 is TGTGCCAGCAGCGGGCATGAACAGGCCAAAAACATTCAGTACTTC.

In regard to this clone: A read error may produce the germline difference seen at one junction end. V is TRBV11-1 and J is TRBJ1-6; possibly TRBD1 for D (6 bases). Germline CDR1 reads SGHAT; CDR2 reads FQDESV (reference sequence). The CDR3 contains 17 residues. The DNA for the CDR3 is TGTGCCAGCAGCTTAGATGGTGAGGGGGTGCCTAATTCACCCCTACACTTT. As protein: CASSLDGEGVPNSPLHF. Full variable domain (rest looked up from reference TRBV11-1 and TRBJ1-6): EAEVAQSPRYKITEKSQAVAFWCDPISGHATLYWYRQILGQGPELLVQFQDESVVDDSQLPKDRFSAERLKGVDSTLKIQPAELGDSAMYLCASSLDGEGVPNSPLHFGNGTRLTVT.

The genes are TRBV9 and TRBJ1-1; perhaps TRBD1 as D (5 bases). This CDR3 contains 13 residues. Between the trimmed V and J ends, which lost 4 bases and 4 bases, there was a span of 11 bases. Germline CDR1 is SGDLS and CDR2 is YYNGEE. CDR3 nucleotide sequence: TGTGCCAGCAGCCGGGGGATTAGCACTGAAGCTTTCTTT. Translating it yields CASSRGISTEAFF.

The V gene is TRBV6-8, the J gene TRBJ2-4, with 11 bases that match TRBD2. CDR3 length equals 15 residues. Germline V lookup: CDR1 MNHGY, CDR2 SAAAGT. The trim removed 8 bases at V and 2 bases at J, leaving 5 bases unmatched. CDR3 in amino acids: CASLAGGPSKNIQYF. CDR3 DNA sequence: TGTGCCAGCTTAGCGGGGGGGCCCTCCAAAAACATTCAGTACTTC.